One and the same sample provided the 9 T cell receptor beta chains below, sequenced in a study of T cells in tumors after PD-1 blockade. Only in-frame clones appear in the TCRdb table, and some are missing; sequencing was by immunoSEQ multiplex PCR. The sample lists approximately 63,000 clones, around 67% occurring once. The source was PBMCs, collected after anti-PD-1 treatment. These receptor sequences come from a human donor with basal cell carcinoma.

This sequence joins TRBV5-1 and TRBJ2-5; D is undetermined. The CDR3 spans 12 residues. Germline V CDR1 and CDR2: SGHRS, YFSETQ. The ends were cut back, 3 bases at V and 1 base at J, with 4 bases in the middle. The CDR3 nucleotides are TGCGCCAGCAGCTCCCCCCAAGAGACCCAGTACTTC. Amino acids: CASSSPQETQYF.

V and J are TRBV7-2 and TRBJ2-3; TRBD2 matches at 12 bases. The germline V gene has CDR1 SGHTA and CDR2 FQGNSA. The length of the CDR3 is 15 residues. V gave up 7 bases and J gave up 4 bases; unmatched junction bases: 6. The CDR3 DNA reads as TGTGCCAGCAAATGGACTAGCGGGGTCGCAGATACGCAGTATTTT. Its protein product is CASKWTSGVADTQYF.

This clone has more than one count but fewer than ten. This chain's CDR3 is CASRIGETQYF. CDR3 nucleotide sequence: TGTGCCAGCAGGATAGGAGAGACCCAGTACTTC. The chain carries TRBV2 and TRBJ2-5; no reliable D call. CDR1 and CDR2 from the germline V gene are SNHLY and FYNNEI. Trimming shortened V by 6 bases and J by 4 bases, and 6 bases separated the two germline ends. This CDR3 is built from 11 residues.

The chain carries TRBV18 and TRBJ2-5; 8 bases agree with TRBD1. There are 14 residues in the CDR3. V was clipped by 3 bases and J by 1 base; unmatched bases: 1. From germline, CDR1 is KGHSH and CDR2 LQKENI. This CDR3 is CASSPRGLQETQYF. Here the CDR3 DNA reads TGTGCCAGCTCACCCAGGGGGCTCCAAGAGACCCAGTACTTC.

This clone was seen more than once but under ten times. The genes are TRBV21-1 and TRBJ1-4; TRBD1 is the table's D call and was not checked against the DNA. TRBV21-1 is a listed pseudogene. The CDR3 extends over 18 amino acids. The CDR3, as DNA: TGTGCCAGCACAAGGGGGGACAGGGACGGTATAGCTAATGAAAAACTGTTTTTT. Translation: CASTRGDRDGIANEKLFF.

This clone was observed a few times. This rearrangement joins TRBV28 to TRBJ1-2; no clear D. Germline V lookup: CDR1 MDHEN, CDR2 SYDVKM. The CDR3 totals 11 residues. The V gene lost 10 bases and the J gene lost 3 bases, with 9 bases spanning the gap. In DNA, the CDR3 is TGTGCCACGCAGGTGGACTATGGCTACACCTTC. It encodes CATQVDYGYTF.

J is TRBJ2-7 and V is TRBV5-1, with 9 bases matching TRBD1. The trim removed 3 bases at V and 0 bases at J, leaving 4 bases unmatched. The CDR3 runs 15 residues. Germline V gives CDR1 SGHRS, CDR2 YFSETQ. This chain's CDR3 is CASSSTGGSSYEQYF. CDR3 DNA: TGCGCCAGCAGCTCAACAGGGGGCTCCTCCTACGAGCAGTACTTC.

The J gene is TRBJ2-5, the V gene TRBV5-4; 9 positions agree with TRBD1. This CDR3 has 14 residues. Losses at the gene ends were 3 bases for V and 4 bases for J; bases not matched to a gene: 4. CDR1 and CDR2 (germline): SGHNT, YYREEE (reference sequence). The CDR3, as DNA: TGTGCCAGCAGCTCCACAGGGGGCAGAGAGACCCAGTACTTC. Protein: CASSSTGGRETQYF.

The V and J genes are TRBV28 and TRBJ2-7; D is undetermined. CDR3 size: 12 residues. Germline assignment: CDR1 MDHEN and CDR2 SYDVKM. Trimming removed 7 bases from V and 5 bases from J, with 12 bases in between. The CDR3 sequence: CASTTGYDEQYF. DNA for the CDR3: TGTGCCAGCACCACGGGTTATGACGAGCAGTACTTC.